This is a list of T cell receptor beta chains from one sample in a study of T cells after posttransplantation cyclophosphamide. Method: immunoSEQ multiplex PCR; TCRdb's copy keeps in-frame clones and lacks some. The sample was found to contain more than 35,000 clones, and every one recurs. The sample consisted of PBMCs. The receptors were sampled from a man in his fifties in good health, CMV-negative, and a related stem cell transplant donor. The CDR3 runs from the conserved cysteine through the conserved F or W. The D gene is left open where the match is weak. Where a row states a size, it is once, few, many or the class of an expanded clone; other rows omit it.

size: few
V: TRBV11-2
J: TRBJ2-3
D: TRBD2
DNA: TGTGCCAGCAGCTCACGACTAGCGGACACAGATACGCAGTATTTT
CDR3: CASSSRLADTDTQYF

size: many
V: TRBV19
J: TRBJ2-7
D: TRBD2
DNA: TGTGCCAGTAGTAATCTAGCGGGGGGAGCCTACGAGCAGTACTTC
CDR3: CASSNLAGGAYEQYF

size: many
V: TRBV7-2
J: TRBJ2-2
D: NA
DNA: TGTGCCAGCAGCTTAGAGCGGGAGCTGTTTTTT
CDR3: CASSLERELFF

size: many
V: TRBV7-9
J: TRBJ1-6
D: NA
DNA: TGTGCCAGCAGATCTGAGCGGGTTGGTCCCTCACCCCTCCACTTT
CDR3: CASRSERVGPSPLHF

size: few
V: TRBV7-9
J: TRBJ2-1
D: TRBD1
DNA: TGTGCCAGCAGTATACGGGACAGGTACAATGAGCAGTTCTTC
CDR3: CASSIRDRYNEQFF

size: NA
V: TRBV9
J: TRBJ2-1
D: TRBD1
DNA: TGTGCCAGCAGCGTAAGGGGACAGGGTATCAATGAGCAGTTCTTC
CDR3: CASSVRGQGINEQFF

size: many
V: TRBV9
J: TRBJ2-7
D: TRBD2
DNA: TGTGCCAGCAGCTCCCAGGTAGCGGGAGCCTACGAGCAGTACTTC
CDR3: CASSSQVAGAYEQYF

size: many
V: TRBV27
J: TRBJ1-1
D: NA
DNA: TGTGCCAGCAGTTTAGAGGGGAGGAAACCGTGGACTGAAGCTTTCTTT
CDR3: CASSLEGRKPWTEAFF

size: many
V: TRBV19
J: TRBJ2-7
D: TRBD1
DNA: TGTGCCAGTAGTCCGACAGGGGAGGAAAACGAGCAGTACTTC
CDR3: CASSPTGEENEQYF

size: many
V: TRBV9
J: TRBJ1-3
D: NA
DNA: TGTGCCAGCAGCGCTAACCAGGGGATCCTCGAGGCCATATATTTT
CDR3: CASSANQGILEAIYF

size: many
V: TRBV7-2
J: TRBJ2-2
D: NA
DNA: TGTGCCAGCAGCTTAGGCGGGCCTTTTCGGGAGCTGTTTTTT
CDR3: CASSLGGPFRELFF

size: few
V: TRBV6-5
J: TRBJ2-3
D: TRBD1
DNA: TGTGCCAGCGCCCTCAGGGCAGGGGGCGGGGATACGCAGTATTTT
CDR3: CASALRAGGGDTQYF

size: many
V: TRBV9
J: TRBJ1-2
D: NA
DNA: TGTGCCAGCAGCGCGACAGAGAACTATGGCTACACCTTC
CDR3: CASSATENYGYTF

size: many
V: TRBV11-3
J: TRBJ2-1
D: NA
DNA: TGTGCCAGCAGCCCTACACTTTTAGGGCCAGCGGTCTTC
CDR3: CASSPTLLGPAVF

size: few
V: TRBV4-1
J: TRBJ2-7
D: TRBD2
DNA: TGCGCCAGCAGCCACCCGACTAGCGGCACCTACGAGCAGTACTTC
CDR3: CASSHPTSGTYEQYF

size: many
V: TRBV4-1
J: TRBJ2-7
D: TRBD1
DNA: TGCGCCAGCAGTCCCTCCCTGTCAGGGGGAATCTACGAGCAGTACTTC
CDR3: CASSPSLSGGIYEQYF

size: many
V: TRBV7-2
J: TRBJ1-6
D: NA
DNA: TGTGCCAGCAGCTTAACAGGGATGATAAGTTCACCCCTCCACTTT
CDR3: CASSLTGMISSPLHF

size: NA
V: TRBV19
J: TRBJ1-2
D: TRBD1
DNA: TGTGCCAGTAGTTCCGACAGGGGACAGTATGGCTACACCTTC
CDR3: CASSSDRGQYGYTF

size: many
V: TRBV19
J: TRBJ1-1
D: NA
DNA: TGTGCCAGTAGTATTGAGGGGGAAAAACAAGCTTTCTTT
CDR3: CASSIEGEKQAFF

size: few
V: TRBV7-2
J: TRBJ1-6
D: NA
DNA: TGTGCCAGCACCTTGAGCAATTCACCCCTCCACTTT
CDR3: CASTLSNSPLHF

size: many
V: TRBV7-9
J: TRBJ2-1
D: NA
DNA: TGTGCCAGCAGCTCAACGACAGTCCCCCCCGAGAAATACAATGAGCAGTTCTTC
CDR3: CASSSTTVPPEKYNEQFF

size: many
V: TRBV19
J: TRBJ1-5
D: NA
DNA: TGTGCCAGTAGTATAGATCCAGGGTATAGCAATCAGCCCCAGCATTTT
CDR3: CASSIDPGYSNQPQHF

size: many
V: TRBV9
J: TRBJ2-6
D: NA
DNA: TGTGCCAGCAGCGTAGGGGGACTCAACTCTGGGGCCAACGTCCTGACTTTC
CDR3: CASSVGGLNSGANVLTF

size: many
V: TRBV6-1
J: TRBJ2-7
D: TRBD1
DNA: TGTGCCAGCCAACCGGGACAGACCTACGAGCAGTACTTC
CDR3: CASQPGQTYEQYF

size: few
V: TRBV27
J: TRBJ2-7
D: TRBD1
DNA: TGTGCCAGCAGTCTCCGGGACAGGGGTAACGAGCAGTACTTC
CDR3: CASSLRDRGNEQYF

size: many
V: TRBV6-1
J: TRBJ1-5
D: NA
DNA: TGTGCCACAACTAGGACGGGGGAGAGTCAGCCCCAGCATTTT
CDR3: CATTRTGESQPQHF

size: few
V: TRBV6-1
J: TRBJ2-7
D: NA
DNA: TGTGCCAGCAGTGAAGCCTGGCAGGTCCGAGAGTACGAGCAGTACTTC
CDR3: CASSEAWQVREYEQYF

size: many
V: TRBV6-6
J: TRBJ2-7
D: NA
DNA: TGTGCCAGCAGCCCGTTCGACGAGCAGTACTTC
CDR3: CASSPFDEQYF

size: many
V: TRBV6-5
J: TRBJ2-3
D: TRBD2
DNA: TGTGCCAGCAGTTACACGCGGGGGAACACAGATACGCAGTATTTT
CDR3: CASSYTRGNTDTQYF

size: many
V: TRBV19
J: TRBJ1-5
D: NA
DNA: TGTGCCAGTAGTATGGGGGCCAGGAGCAATCAGCCCCAGCATTTT
CDR3: CASSMGARSNQPQHF

size: many
V: TRBV5-1
J: TRBJ1-6
D: NA
DNA: TGCGCCAGCAGCTTGGGCCCTCGAACGGGTAATTCACCCCTCCACTTT
CDR3: CASSLGPRTGNSPLHF

size: many
V: TRBV19
J: TRBJ1-1
D: NA
DNA: TGTGCCAGTAGTCAACAGGTGAACACTGAAGCTTTCTTT
CDR3: CASSQQVNTEAFF

size: many
V: TRBV19
J: TRBJ1-1
D: NA
DNA: TGTGCCAGTAGTATTCGGGGAGGGAAGACTGAAGCTTTCTTT
CDR3: CASSIRGGKTEAFF

size: many
V: TRBV2
J: TRBJ1-4
D: TRBD1
DNA: TGTGCCAGCAGGGCCGGGACAGCCGCAACTAATGAAAAACTGTTTTTT
CDR3: CASRAGTAATNEKLFF

size: many
V: TRBV6-5
J: TRBJ1-1
D: NA
DNA: TGTGCCACCTGGACAGCTCTGAACACTGAAGCTTTCTTT
CDR3: CATWTALNTEAFF

size: many
V: TRBV7-6
J: TRBJ2-7
D: NA
DNA: TGTGCCAGCAGCTTAGGGGACTGGGCAAGCTACGAGCAGTACTTC
CDR3: CASSLGDWASYEQYF

size: NA
V: TRBV19
J: TRBJ1-2
D: TRBD1
DNA: TGTGCCAGTAGTATAGATATGGGACAGACTTTTTTCTATGGCTACACCTTC
CDR3: CASSIDMGQTFFYGYTF

size: many
V: TRBV7-8
J: TRBJ1-5
D: NA
DNA: TGTGCCAGCAGCCTAGTTGGGGGCAGGCAGCCCCAGCATTTT
CDR3: CASSLVGGRQPQHF

size: many
V: TRBV5-4
J: TRBJ2-7
D: NA
DNA: TGTGCCAGCACCAGACCGGGACAAACTTACGAGCAGTACTTC
CDR3: CASTRPGQTYEQYF

size: many
V: TRBV6-5
J: TRBJ2-7
D: TRBD1
DNA: TGTGCCAGCAGTTGGGTAACCGGGACAGGACCCTACGAGCAGTACTTC
CDR3: CASSWVTGTGPYEQYF

size: NA
V: TRBV20-1
J: TRBJ2-7
D: NA
DNA: TGCAGTGCTGCTAATAACGAGCAGTACTTC
CDR3: CSAANNEQYF

size: many
V: TRBV20-1
J: TRBJ1-1
D: NA
DNA: TGCAGTGCTAGCAGGAACACTGAAGCTTTCTTT
CDR3: CSASRNTEAFF

size: many
V: TRBV6-1
J: TRBJ1-2
D: TRBD1
DNA: TGTGCCAGCAGTGGGACAGGGGAAGGCTACACCTTC
CDR3: CASSGTGEGYTF

size: few
V: TRBV27
J: TRBJ2-5
D: TRBD2
DNA: TGTGCCAGCGGGACTAGCGGAATAGAGACCCAGTACTTC
CDR3: CASGTSGIETQYF